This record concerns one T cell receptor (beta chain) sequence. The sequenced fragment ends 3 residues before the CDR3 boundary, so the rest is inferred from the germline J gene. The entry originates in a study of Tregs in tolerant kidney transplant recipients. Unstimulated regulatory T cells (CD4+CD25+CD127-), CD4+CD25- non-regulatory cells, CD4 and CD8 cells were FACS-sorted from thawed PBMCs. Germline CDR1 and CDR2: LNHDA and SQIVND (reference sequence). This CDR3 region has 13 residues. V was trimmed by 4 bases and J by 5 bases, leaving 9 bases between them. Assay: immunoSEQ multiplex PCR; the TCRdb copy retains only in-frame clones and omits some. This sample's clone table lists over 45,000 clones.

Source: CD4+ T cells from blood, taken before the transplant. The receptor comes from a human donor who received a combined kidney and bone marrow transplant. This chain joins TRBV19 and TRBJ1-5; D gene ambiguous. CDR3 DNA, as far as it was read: TGTGCCAGTAGTACGCAGGCTCATCAGCCC. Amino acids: CASSTQAHQP. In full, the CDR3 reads CASSTQAHQPQHF.